One and the same sample provided the 13 T cell receptor beta chains below, sequenced in a study of T cells expressing NK-cell markers. Each CDR3 protein gets one entry in TCRdb, which reprocessed the 5' RACE reads and gives no DNA. The repertoire table contains about 460,000 distinct CDR3 sequences. Sample: blood T cells: a sorted CD56 or NKG2C T cell subset, CD4+ or CD8+ T cells, or bulk PBMC T cells (not recorded which). The receptor set was obtained from a woman aged 45-59 years in good health.

Here the CDR3 reads CASSALPGELRQPQHF. The chain uses TRBV7-2 and TRBJ1-5. Germline-derived CDR1 and CDR2 are SGHTA and FQGNSA. The CDR3 has 16 amino acids.

V gene TRBV24-1 combines with J gene TRBJ2-2; without DNA, the TCRdb call of TRBD2 cannot be checked. The germline V gene has CDR1 KGHDR and CDR2 SFDVKD. The CDR3 is made up of 14 amino acids. The CDR3 spells CATSREGWPGELFF.

This chain uses TRBV24-1 with TRBJ2-2; TCRdb lists TRBD1, though no DNA is available to test this call. This CDR3 has 16 amino acids. Germline V gene data show CDR1 as KGHDR and CDR2 as SFDVKD. The chain's CDR3 is CATSDLGTGVAGELFF.

The rearrangement uses TRBV7-9 and TRBJ2-5; the TCRdb call, TRBD2, lacks DNA for checking. Germline CDR1 SEHNR, CDR2 FQNEAQ (reference sequence). The CDR3 covers 15 residues. The CDR3 region is CASSLAAGGPETQYF.

This sequence joins TRBV5-1 and TRBJ1-1. The germline V gene has CDR1 SGHRS and CDR2 YFSETQ. This CDR3 has 14 residues. This CDR3 reads CASRVGVLNTEAFF.

V usage is TRBV9 and J usage is TRBJ2-2. The CDR3 runs 13 residues. Germline V gene data show CDR1 as SGDLS and CDR2 as YYNGEE. CDR3 sequence reads: CASSPQATGELFF.

V and J are TRBV6-6 and TRBJ1-3. CDR3 length: 13 residues. Germline assignment: CDR1 MNHNY and CDR2 SVGAGI (reference sequence). This CDR3 reads CASHLPSGNTIYF.

This chain connects TRBV5-1 to TRBJ2-7; the D gene TCRdb calls, TRBD1, cannot be checked with no DNA. This CDR3 is 15 amino acids long. Germline V lookup: CDR1 SGHRS, CDR2 YFSETQ. The CDR3 protein is CASSHTGTDSYEQYF.

The chain combines TRBV6-6 with TRBJ1-1. CDR3 length equals 13 residues. Looked up from germline, CDR1 is MNHNY and CDR2 is SVGAGI (reference sequence). The CDR3 sequence is CASSVYSETEAFF.

The V gene is TRBV28, the J gene TRBJ2-2; TCRdb's assignment of TRBD2 cannot be checked, as there is no DNA. Germline CDR1 reads MDHEN; CDR2 reads SYDVKM. The CDR3 has 17 amino acids. CDR3 sequence: CASSSGTSGIHTGELFF.

J is TRBJ2-2 and V is TRBV4-1; absent DNA, TCRdb's TRBD2 call cannot be checked. The CDR3 runs to 17 residues. The germline gives CDR1 MGHRA, CDR2 YSYEKL. CDR3 sequence: CASSQDIQRTNTGELFF.

The chain has TRBV6-5 and TRBJ2-5; the TCRdb call, TRBD1, lacks DNA for checking. CDR1 and CDR2 from the germline V gene are MNHEY and SVGAGI. This CDR3 comprises 15 residues. Here the CDR3 reads CASSPRDRGKETQYF.

The chain links TRBV29-1 to TRBJ1-2. CDR3 size: 12 residues. Looked up from germline, CDR1 is SQVTM and CDR2 is ANQGSEA. This CDR3 is CSVRGQAFGYTF.